This record covers a single T cell receptor (beta chain). The germline gives CDR1 SGHDN, CDR2 FVKESK. The CDR3 covers 19 residues. The V gene end was trimmed by 0 bases and the J gene end by 4 bases; junction bases not matched to a gene: 10. The data were taken from a study of T cell changes during pregnancy in multiple sclerosis. The data were produced by immunoSEQ multiplex PCR, yet TCRdb's version contains in-frame clones alone and is incomplete. The table includes 30,000 to 40,000 clones, about 88% detected once. This TCR was sampled from a female donor with multiple sclerosis, enrolled in a pregnancy study. The chain is built from TRBV14 and TRBJ2-2; 11 bases line up with TRBD2. The source was CD8+ T cells from peripheral blood mononuclear cells, collected in the second trimester of pregnancy. CDR3 region: CASSQDPRTSGRATGELFF. DNA for the CDR3: TGTGCCAGCAGCCAAGATCCCCGTACTAGCGGGAGAGCCACCGGGGAGCTGTTTTTT.